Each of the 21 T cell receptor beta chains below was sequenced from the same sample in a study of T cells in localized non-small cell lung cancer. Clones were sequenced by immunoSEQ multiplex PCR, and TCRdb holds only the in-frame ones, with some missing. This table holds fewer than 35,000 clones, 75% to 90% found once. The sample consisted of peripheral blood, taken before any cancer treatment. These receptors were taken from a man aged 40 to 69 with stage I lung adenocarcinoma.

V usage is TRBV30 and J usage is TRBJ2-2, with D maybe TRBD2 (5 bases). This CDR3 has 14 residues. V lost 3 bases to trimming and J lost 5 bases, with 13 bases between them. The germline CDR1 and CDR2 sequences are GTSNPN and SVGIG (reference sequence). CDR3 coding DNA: TGTGCCTGGAGAGGACCGGGGTCGACCGGGGAGCTGTTTTTT. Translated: CAWRGPGSTGELFF. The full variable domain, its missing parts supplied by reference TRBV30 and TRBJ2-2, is SQTIHQWPATLVQPVGSPLSLECTVEGTSNPNLYWYRQAAGRGLQLLFYSVGIGQISSEVPQNLSASRPQDRQFILSSKKLLLSDSGFYLCAWRGPGSTGELFFGEGSRLTVL.

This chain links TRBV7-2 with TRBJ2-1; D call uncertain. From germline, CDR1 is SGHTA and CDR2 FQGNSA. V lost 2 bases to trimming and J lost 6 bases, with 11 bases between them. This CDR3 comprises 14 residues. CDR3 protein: CASSLSTVLNEQFF. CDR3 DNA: TGTGCCAGCAGCTTATCTACGGTGCTCAATGAGCAGTTCTTC.

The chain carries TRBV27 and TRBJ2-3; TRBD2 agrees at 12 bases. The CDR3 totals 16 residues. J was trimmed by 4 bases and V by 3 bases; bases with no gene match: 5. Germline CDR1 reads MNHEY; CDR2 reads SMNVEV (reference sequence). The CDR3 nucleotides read TGTGCCAGCAGTTTCAGAAGACTAGCGGGGGCAGATACGCAGTATTTT. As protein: CASSFRRLAGADTQYF.

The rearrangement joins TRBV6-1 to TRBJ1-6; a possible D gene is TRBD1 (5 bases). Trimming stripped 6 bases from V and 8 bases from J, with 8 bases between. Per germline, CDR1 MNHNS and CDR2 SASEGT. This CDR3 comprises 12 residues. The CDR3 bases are TGTGCCAGCAGAGGGGTTGATTCACCCCTCCACTTT. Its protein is CASRGVDSPLHF.

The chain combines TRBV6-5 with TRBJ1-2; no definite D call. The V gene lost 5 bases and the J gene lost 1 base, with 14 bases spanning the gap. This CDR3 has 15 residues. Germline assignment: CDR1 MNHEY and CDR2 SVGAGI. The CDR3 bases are TGTGCCAGCAGTGTGGAAGCAGGCGGTAACTATGGCTACACCTTC. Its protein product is CASSVEAGGNYGYTF.

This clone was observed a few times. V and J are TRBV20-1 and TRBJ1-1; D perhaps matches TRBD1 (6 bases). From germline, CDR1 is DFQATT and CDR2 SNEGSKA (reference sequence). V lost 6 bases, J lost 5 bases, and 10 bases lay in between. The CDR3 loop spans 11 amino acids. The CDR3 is CSALQGTEAFF. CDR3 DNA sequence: TGCAGTGCCCTACAGGGTACTGAAGCTTTCTTT.

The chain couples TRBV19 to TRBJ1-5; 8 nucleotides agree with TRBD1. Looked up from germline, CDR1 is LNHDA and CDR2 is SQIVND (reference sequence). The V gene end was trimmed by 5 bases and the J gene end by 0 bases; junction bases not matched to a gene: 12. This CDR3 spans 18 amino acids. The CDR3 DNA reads TGTGCCAGTAGTGTGAATACAGGGGGACGCTATAGCAATCAGCCCCAGCATTTT. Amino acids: CASSVNTGGRYSNQPQHF.

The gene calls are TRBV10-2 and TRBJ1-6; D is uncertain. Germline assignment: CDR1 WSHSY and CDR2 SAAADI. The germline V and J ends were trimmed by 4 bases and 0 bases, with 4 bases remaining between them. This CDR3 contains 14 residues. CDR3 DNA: TGCGCCAGCAGTGGGGACTCCTATAATTCACCCCTCCACTTT. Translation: CASSGDSYNSPLHF.

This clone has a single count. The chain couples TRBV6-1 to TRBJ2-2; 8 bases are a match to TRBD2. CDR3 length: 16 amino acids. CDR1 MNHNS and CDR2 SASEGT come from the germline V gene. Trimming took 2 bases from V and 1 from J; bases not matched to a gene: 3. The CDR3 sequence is CASSERAGGNTGELFF. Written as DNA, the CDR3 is TGTGCCAGCAGTGAACGTGCGGGGGGGAACACCGGGGAGCTGTTTTTT.

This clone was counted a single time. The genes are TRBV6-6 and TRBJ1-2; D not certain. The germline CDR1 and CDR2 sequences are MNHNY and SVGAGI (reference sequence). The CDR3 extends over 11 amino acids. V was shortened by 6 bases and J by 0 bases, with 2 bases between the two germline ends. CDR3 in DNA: TGTGCCAGCAGCCCTAACTATGGCTACACCTTC. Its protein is CASSPNYGYTF.

The CDR3 sequence is CASYPSTTGLNTEAFF. CDR3 sequence (DNA): TGTGCCAGCTACCCATCAACCACAGGGCTGAACACTGAAGCTTTCTTT. This sequence joins TRBV18 and TRBJ1-1; maybe TRBD1 (6 bases). In germline, CDR1 is KGHSH, CDR2 LQKENI. The CDR3 length is 16 residues. The germline V and J ends were trimmed by 7 bases and 0 bases, with 18 bases remaining between them.

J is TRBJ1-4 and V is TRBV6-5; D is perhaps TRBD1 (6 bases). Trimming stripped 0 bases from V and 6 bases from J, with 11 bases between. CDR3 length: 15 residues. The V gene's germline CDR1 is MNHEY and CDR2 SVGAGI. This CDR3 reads CASSYSGAYHEKLFF. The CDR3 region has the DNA TGTGCCAGCAGTTACTCGGGGGCCTACCATGAAAAACTGTTTTTT.

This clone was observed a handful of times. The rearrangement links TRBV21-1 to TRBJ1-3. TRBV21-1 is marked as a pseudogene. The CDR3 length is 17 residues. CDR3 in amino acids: CASSKHFAGGPGNTIYF. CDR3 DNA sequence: TGTGCCAGCAGCAAACATTTTGCGGGGGGTCCTGGAAACACCATATATTTT.

The chain's CDR3 is CSVRGGRGSSTEAFF. In DNA form, the CDR3 reads TGCAGCGTTAGAGGGGGCAGGGGGTCGAGTACTGAAGCTTTCTTT. The V and J genes are TRBV29-1 and TRBJ1-1; 7 bases are a match to TRBD1. The CDR3 spans 15 residues. The V segment lost 5 bases and the J segment 5 bases; nucleotides outside the gene matches: 14. CDR1 SQVTM and CDR2 ANQGSEA come from the germline V gene.

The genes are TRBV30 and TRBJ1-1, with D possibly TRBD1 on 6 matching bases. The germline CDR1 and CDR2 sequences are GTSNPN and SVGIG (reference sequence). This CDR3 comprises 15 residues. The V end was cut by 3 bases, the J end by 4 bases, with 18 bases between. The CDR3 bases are TGTGCCTGGAGGGCCGGCGGGACATTAACCACTGAAGCTTTCTTT. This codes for CAWRAGGTLTTEAFF.

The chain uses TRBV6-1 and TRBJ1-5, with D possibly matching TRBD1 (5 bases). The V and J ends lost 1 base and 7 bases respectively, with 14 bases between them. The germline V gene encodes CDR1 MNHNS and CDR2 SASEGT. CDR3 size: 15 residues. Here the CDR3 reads CASSEDQGARQPQHF. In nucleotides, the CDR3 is TGTGCCAGCAGTGAAGACCAGGGCGCCAGGCAGCCCCAGCATTTT.

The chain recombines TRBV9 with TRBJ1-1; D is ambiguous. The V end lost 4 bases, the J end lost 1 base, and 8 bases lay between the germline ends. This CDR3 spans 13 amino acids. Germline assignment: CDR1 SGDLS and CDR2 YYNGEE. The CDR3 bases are TGTGCCAGCAGCCCGGGAGGGAACACTGAAGCTTTCTTT. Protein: CASSPGGNTEAFF.

The CDR3 loop is CASSPGTGYQETQYF. The CDR3 DNA follows: TGTGCCAGCAGCCCCGGGACAGGGTACCAAGAGACCCAGTACTTC. The rearrangement joins TRBV11-2 to TRBJ2-5; 9 bases fit TRBD1. V lost 5 bases and J lost 0; bases outside the gene matches: 4. The CDR3 is made up of 15 amino acids. Germline loops: CDR1 SGHAT, CDR2 FQNNGV.

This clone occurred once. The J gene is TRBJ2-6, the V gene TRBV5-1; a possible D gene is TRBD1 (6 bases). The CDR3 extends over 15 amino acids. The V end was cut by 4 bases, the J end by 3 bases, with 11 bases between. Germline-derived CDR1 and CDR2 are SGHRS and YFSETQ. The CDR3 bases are TGCGCCAGCAGCGTAACAGGGTTTGGGGCCAACGTCCTGACTTTC. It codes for CASSVTGFGANVLTF.

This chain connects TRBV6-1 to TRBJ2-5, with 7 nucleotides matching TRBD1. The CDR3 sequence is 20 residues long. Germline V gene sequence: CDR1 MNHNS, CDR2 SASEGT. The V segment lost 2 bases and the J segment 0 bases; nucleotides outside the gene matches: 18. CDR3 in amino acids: CASSELTARTSDRDQETQYF. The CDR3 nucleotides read TGTGCCAGCAGTGAATTAACGGCGAGAACCAGCGACAGGGACCAAGAGACCCAGTACTTC.

The CDR3 nucleotides read TGTGCCAGCTCACTAGATAGGGGCAACACTGAAGCTTTCTTT. It is translated as CASSLDRGNTEAFF. The gene calls are TRBV18 and TRBJ1-1; D is possibly TRBD1 (5 bases). The CDR3 runs 14 residues. The V end was cut by 4 bases, the J end by 2 bases, with 11 bases between. Germline V gene data show CDR1 as KGHSH and CDR2 as LQKENI.